The clone carrying this T cell receptor (beta chain) was observed at least ten times. Antigen specificity is unknown. The sample comes from a study of T cell repertoires in cytomegalovirus infection. In the study overall: CMV infection plus the matching HLA type was flagged by public TCR beta signatures.

Via MiXCR, TCRdb re-called the reads, giving one row per CDR3 protein. The table has about 360,000 distinct CDR3 sequences, 15% to 20% seen once. General study findings and limits: Predominance within the ex vivo response was attributable to HLA-C-restricted CMV-specific TCR beta clonotypes. CMV carriers with the relevant HLA were identified by cumulative public TCR beta family frequency.

This CDR3 has 18 amino acids. Germline CDR1 and CDR2: SSHAT and FNYEAQ (reference sequence). Trimming removed 2 bases at V and 0 bases at J, with 18 bases between. The TCR originated in a human donor in good health (CMV status not recorded). Some clones in this sample may be carry-over from other donors' samples. Specimen: PBMCs. The V call is TRBV7-7, the J call TRBJ2-3; tentatively, D is TRBD1 (5 bases). Here the CDR3 reads CASSLPYNCGASTDTQYF. CDR3 DNA: TGTGCCAGCAGCTTACCTTATAATTGTGGGGCTAGCACAGATACGCAGTATTTT.